Each of the 23 T cell receptor beta chains below was sequenced from the same sample in a study of long-term antiretroviral therapy in people with HIV. It was version v3.0 of the immunoSEQ assay that was run at survey level. Libraries were prepared by immunoSEQ multiplex PCR; TCRdb keeps only in-frame clonotypes and omits some of them. In the table there are tens of thousands of clones, 80% to 95% of which are singletons. The sample was unsorted PBMCs, taken 5.2 years after starting antiretroviral therapy. Receptor source: a middle-aged woman with HIV.

The rearrangement links TRBV7-8 to TRBJ2-5, with 13 bases identical to TRBD2. The germline gives CDR1 SGHVS, CDR2 FQNEAQ. V gave up 5 bases and J gave up 5 bases; unmatched junction bases: 8. CDR3 length equals 16 residues. CDR3: CASSLRLAGGRETQYF. The DNA of the CDR3 is TGTGCCAGCAGCCTACGACTAGCGGGGGGTCGGGAGACCCAGTACTTC.

The chain recombines TRBV7-9 with TRBJ1-3, with 7 bases lining up with TRBD1. The CDR3 extends over 15 amino acids. Per the germline V gene, CDR1 is SEHNR and CDR2 is FQNEAQ (reference sequence). V lost 10 bases and J lost 0; bases outside the gene matches: 9. The CDR3 sequence is CATRGDTHSGNTIYF. The CDR3 bases are TGTGCCACCAGGGGGGATACCCACTCTGGAAACACCATATATTTT.

The chain recombines TRBV7-8 with TRBJ1-3, with no clear D. Trimming took off 5 bases at V and 4 bases at J, with 6 bases between the two ends. Germline V gives CDR1 SGHVS, CDR2 FQNEAQ. There are 12 residues in the CDR3. CDR3 nucleotides: TGTGCCAGCAGCCGCGCCGGAAACACCATATATTTT. Translating it yields CASSRAGNTIYF.

This clone was observed a single time. The chain has TRBV6-1 and TRBJ1-2; TRBD1 might be the D (5 bases). Germline CDR1 MNHNS, CDR2 SASEGT. V lost 8 bases and J lost 4, with 14 bases in between. The CDR3 length is 13 residues. CDR3 coding DNA: TGTGCCAGCGGACCAGAGAGGGGCTATGGCTACACCTTC. Amino acid sequence: CASGPERGYGYTF.

The chain combines TRBV5-4 with TRBJ1-1; D is uncertain. V lost 4 bases to trimming and J lost 6 bases, with 16 bases between them. Germline assignment: CDR1 SGHNT and CDR2 YYREEE (reference sequence). The CDR3 runs to 14 residues. CDR3 sequence reads: CASSQESRSPEAFF. The CDR3 DNA follows: TGTGCCAGCAGCCAAGAGTCTCGTAGCCCTGAAGCTTTCTTT.

The chain's CDR3 is CAWSVLAASSYNSPLHF. The CDR3 bases are TGTGCCTGGAGTGTTTTGGCTGCGAGCTCCTATAATTCACCCCTCCACTTT. The chain carries TRBV30 and TRBJ1-6; D not resolved. The V and J ends lost 0 bases and 0 bases respectively, with 12 bases between them. Germline lookup yields CDR1 GTSNPN and CDR2 SVGIG (reference sequence). The CDR3 has 17 residues.

The V gene is TRBV2, the J gene TRBJ2-7; a weak D match, TRBD1 (6 bases). From germline, CDR1 is SNHLY and CDR2 FYNNEI. The length of the CDR3 is 15 residues. Between the trimmed V and J ends, which lost 4 bases and 3 bases, there was a span of 16 bases. Here the CDR3 DNA reads TGTGCCAGCAGTGCCGACTCGGACAGCTTCTACGAGCAGTACTTC. Its protein product is CASSADSDSFYEQYF.

The gene calls are TRBV10-3 and TRBJ1-1; 11 bases map to TRBD1. Trimming at V came to 6 bases and at J to 1 base, leaving 7 bases not matched to a gene. Per the germline V gene, CDR1 is ENHRY and CDR2 is SYGVKD. The CDR3 covers 16 residues. CDR3: CAISPDRGLRNTEAFF. CDR3 coding DNA: TGTGCCATCAGCCCGGACAGGGGGCTTAGGAACACTGAAGCTTTCTTT.

This chain uses TRBV6-5 with TRBJ1-1; TRBD1 is a possible D gene (6 bases). The V gene lost 1 base and the J gene lost 0 bases, with 9 bases spanning the gap. Germline loops: CDR1 MNHEY, CDR2 SVGAGI. This CDR3 has 15 residues. CDR3 coding DNA: TGTGCCAGCAGTTACTGGGGGGCGATGAACACTGAAGCTTTCTTT. Its protein product is CASSYWGAMNTEAFF.

J is TRBJ1-2 and V is TRBV7-6; the D is unclear. Trimming shortened V by 5 bases and J by 6 bases, and 19 bases separated the two germline ends. This CDR3 region has 15 residues. Germline loops: CDR1 SGHVS, CDR2 FNYEAQ. DNA for the CDR3: TGTGCCAGCAGCCCTGGGAGGGTTTATCTCGATGGCTACACCTTC. Its translation is CASSPGRVYLDGYTF. Combining the CDR3 with reference TRBV7-6 and TRBJ1-2 gives the whole variable domain GAGVSQSPRYKVTKRGQDVALRCDPISGHVSLYWYRQALGQGPEFLTYFNYEAQQDKSGLPNDRFSAERPEGSISTLTIQRTEQRDSAMYRCASSPGRVYLDGYTFGSGTRLTVV.

The rearrangement uses TRBV30 and TRBJ1-1, with D perhaps TRBD1 (6 bases). In germline, CDR1 is GTSNPN, CDR2 SVGIG (reference sequence). V gave up 0 bases and J gave up 4 bases, with 9 bases separating them. CDR3 length: 13 amino acids. For the CDR3, the DNA is TGTGCCTGGAGTGTGATAGGGGGCACTGAAGCTTTCTTT. This sequence encodes CAWSVIGGTEAFF.

This clone is a singleton in its sample. The chain joins TRBV6-6 to TRBJ2-5; 8 nucleotides agree with TRBD2. The CDR3 length is 15 residues. Germline loops: CDR1 MNHNY, CDR2 SVGAGI (reference sequence). V trimming: 5 bases; J trimming: 4 bases; junction bases outside the gene matches: 9. DNA of the CDR3: TGTGCCAGCAGTCCCCTGCAGCGGGAGCGAGAGACCCAGTACTTC. Translated: CASSPLQRERETQYF.

This rearrangement joins TRBV6-5 to TRBJ2-7; 13 bases are a match to TRBD2. Trimming removed 5 bases from V and 4 bases from J; junction bases left unmatched: 5. This CDR3 is built from 15 residues. Germline CDR1 and CDR2: MNHEY and SVGAGI. The CDR3 DNA sequence: TGTGCCAGCAGTCCCAGGACTAGCGGGAGATACGAGCAGTACTTC. This sequence encodes CASSPRTSGRYEQYF.

This chain connects TRBV18 to TRBJ1-1; TRBD1 agrees at 7 bases. In germline, CDR1 is KGHSH, CDR2 LQKENI. The CDR3 runs to 16 residues. With V trimmed by 3 bases and J by 5 bases, 12 bases remained unmatched. CDR3 protein: CASSPSGGQRGTEAFF. The CDR3, as DNA: TGTGCCAGCTCACCCTCGGGGGGACAGAGGGGGACTGAAGCTTTCTTT.

The chain uses TRBV7-9 and TRBJ1-3; the match to TRBD1 covers 7 bases. This CDR3 comprises 14 residues. Per the germline V gene, CDR1 is SEHNR and CDR2 is FQNEAQ (reference sequence). V gave up 5 bases and J gave up 1 base; unmatched junction bases: 2. The chain's CDR3 is CASSPGGSGNTIYF. CDR3 nucleotide sequence: TGTGCCAGCAGCCCAGGGGGGTCTGGAAACACCATATATTTT.

In DNA form, the CDR3 reads TGTGCCTGGAGTGTAGGTAGACAGATCACAGATACGCAGTATTTT. Translating it yields CAWSVGRQITDTQYF. V gene TRBV30 combines with J gene TRBJ2-3, with a weak D call TRBD1 (5 bases). Trimming removed 0 bases at V and 2 bases at J, with 12 bases between. The V gene's germline CDR1 is GTSNPN and CDR2 SVGIG (reference sequence). The CDR3 is made up of 15 amino acids.

With respect to this clone: At the DNA level, this CDR3 is encoded by other sequences in the same sample as well. The V gene is TRBV6-1, the J gene TRBJ2-7, with a possible D match to TRBD1 (6 bases). Germline assignment: CDR1 MNHNS and CDR2 SASEGT. The CDR3 spans 12 residues. Trimming pared 9 bases from V and 5 bases from J, leaving 14 bases between. The CDR3 nucleotides are TGTGCCAGTACTACAGGGCCCCACGAGCAGTACTTC. This gives the protein CASTTGPHEQYF.

This clone was counted once. The genes are TRBV5-1 and TRBJ1-1; TRBD1 might be the D (5 bases). V lost 5 bases and J 0 bases, leaving 17 bases between the germline ends. Per the germline V gene, CDR1 is SGHRS and CDR2 is YFSETQ. The CDR3 loop spans 16 amino acids. The CDR3 loop reads CASSRGVGQVNTEAFF. The CDR3 DNA sequence: TGCGCCAGCAGTCGGGGGGTAGGGCAGGTGAACACTGAAGCTTTCTTT.

This chain joins TRBV19 and TRBJ1-1, with D perhaps TRBD1 (6 bases). Germline V gene lookup returns CDR1 LNHDA and CDR2 SQIVND (reference sequence). There are 16 residues in the CDR3. V lost 5 bases, J lost 3 bases, and 19 bases lay in between. The CDR3: CASSEGGDGWDTEAFF. In DNA form, the CDR3 reads TGTGCCAGTAGTGAGGGGGGTGATGGATGGGACACTGAAGCTTTCTTT.

CDR3 nucleotides: TGTGCCAGCAGCCTCACCGGGACAGGGTCACAGTACTTC. This codes for CASSLTGTGSQYF. The genes are TRBV9 and TRBJ2-4; 9 bases agree with TRBD1. This CDR3 has 13 amino acids. Trimming at V came to 4 bases and at J to 13 bases, leaving 9 bases not matched to a gene. Germline V lookup: CDR1 SGDLS, CDR2 YYNGEE.

J is TRBJ2-7 and V is TRBV6-1; no reliable D call. Per germline, CDR1 MNHNS and CDR2 SASEGT. The CDR3 totals 12 residues. Trimming left V 3 bases short and J 9 bases short, with 12 bases between. The CDR3 DNA sequence: TGTGCCAGCAGTGACATTTTCACCGGGCAGTACTTC. The encoded protein is CASSDIFTGQYF.

The chain uses TRBV4-3 and TRBJ2-7; possible D gene TRBD1, 6 bases. Deletions cut 1 base from V and 6 bases from J, with 13 bases between. The CDR3 covers 14 residues. CDR1 is LGHNA, CDR2 YSLEER, per germline. The DNA for the CDR3 is TGCGCCAGCAGCCAAGTGGAACAGGGTGGCGAGCAGTACTTC. Its protein is CASSQVEQGGEQYF.

To note about this clone: Its ends do not fully match the called genes, so a read error is possible. The CDR3 DNA reads TGTGCCGGCAGCGTAGGAGCTAGCGGGGTTTATGGGAAGACCCAGTACTTC. Translated, it gives CAGSVGASGVYGKTQYF. J is TRBJ2-5 and V is TRBV9; 9 bases match TRBD2. CDR1 and CDR2 (germline): SGDLS, YYNGEE. The CDR3 extends over 17 amino acids.